These T cell receptor beta chains were read from a single sample in a study of blood T cells in healthy people across ages. TCRdb reprocessed the 5' RACE reads with MiXCR, giving one entry per CDR3 protein. The table has 780,000 or so distinct CDR3 sequences, approximately 55% seen once. Sequenced: blood. Receptor source: a man of 80 years or more in good health. Both conserved end residues are part of each CDR3.

TRBV20-1,CSARVGTGGAEVFF
TRBV27,CASSLWTSGGNEQYF
TRBV10-2,CASRETGGGGANVLTF
TRBV4-2,CASSQVTRGRSYEQYF
TRBV15,CATSRDSALAVSSYNEQFF
TRBV9,CASSATVIGESEKLFF
TRBV2,CASSERAADPYEQYF
TRBV3-1,CASSHLDGSIGSQYF
TRBV5-1,CASSPQGTTYNEQFF
TRBV28,CASSRGDVAGELFF
TRBV11-2,CASSKESGPKNIQYF
TRBV5-1,CASSLPKAYNEQYF
TRBV2,CASILVSGANVLTF
TRBV19,CASSIGLGWYF
TRBV29-1,CSVEDLGRPQETQYF
TRBV5-1,CASSSQGGGTETFF
TRBV7-2,CASSPLAGTYEQYF
TRBV7-9,CASSLGDRGYGYTF
TRBV20-1,CSAWTAPTYEQYF
TRBV4-2,CASSQDQLAANRETQYF
TRBV20-1,CSALAAGSYNEQFF
TRBV11-2,CASSANTGNYGYTF
TRBV29-1,CSARTVLGAEQYF
TRBV12-3/TRBV12-4,CASSTEGLDGGGEQYF
TRBV5-1,CASSLNPTETSEQFF
TRBV25-1,CASSGAGGSTDTQYF
TRBV28,CASSSSPTLAKNIQYF
TRBV4-2,CASSQGGGGVQPQHF
TRBV7-9,CASSHRRGTTYNEQFF
TRBV24-1,CATSDPETSGRAGRTYNEQFF
TRBV28,CASTLAAQDAGNTIYF
TRBV7-2,CASSLVSGKTYEQYF
TRBV5-1,CASSFVAGAPYEQYF
TRBV28,CASGLSSYEQYF
TRBV24-1,CATSDKGLAGGWNEQFF
TRBV12-3/TRBV12-4,CASRRRSGITDTQYF
TRBV7-8,CASSTKGQTKIDEQFF
TRBV4-1,CASSHSPGVGNEQFF
TRBV10-2,CASSESRGYNNEQFF
TRBV10-3,CAISPTPPGLAGEQFF
TRBV2,CASRNTQGGEQFF